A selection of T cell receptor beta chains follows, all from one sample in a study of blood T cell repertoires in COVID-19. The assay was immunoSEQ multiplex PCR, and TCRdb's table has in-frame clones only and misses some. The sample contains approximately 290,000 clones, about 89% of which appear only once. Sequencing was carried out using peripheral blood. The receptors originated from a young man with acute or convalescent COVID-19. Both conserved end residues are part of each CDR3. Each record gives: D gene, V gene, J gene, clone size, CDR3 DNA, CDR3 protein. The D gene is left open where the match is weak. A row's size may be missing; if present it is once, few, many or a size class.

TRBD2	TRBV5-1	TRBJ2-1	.	TGCGCCAGCAGCTTGGGACTAGCGGGAGTGATCAATGAGCAGTTCTTC	CASSLGLAGVINEQFF
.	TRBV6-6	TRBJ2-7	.	TGTGCCAGCAGCTCCTCCGGGAGCTACTACGAGCAGTACTTC	CASSSSGSYYEQYF
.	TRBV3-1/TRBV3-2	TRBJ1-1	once	TGTGCCAGCAGTCATGTGGGTAGGAGGACTGAAGCTTTCTTT	CASSHVGRRTEAFF
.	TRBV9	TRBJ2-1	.	TGTGCCAGCAGCGTAGGAGCAACCACCTACAATGAGCAGTTCTTC	CASSVGATTYNEQFF
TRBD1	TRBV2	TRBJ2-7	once	TGTGCCAGCAGTGCAAGGACAGGGGGCTACGAGCAGTACTTC	CASSARTGGYEQYF
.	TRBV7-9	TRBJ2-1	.	TGTGCCAGCAGCTTAGGATCGGGGCGGGGGTTCTTC	CASSLGSGRGFF
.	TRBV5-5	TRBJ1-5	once	TGTGCCAGCAGCTTGGCCGTTAATAGCAATCAGCCCCAGCATTTT	CASSLAVNSNQPQHF
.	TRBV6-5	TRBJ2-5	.	TGTGCCAGCAGACGACAGTTATCCGAGGAGACCCAGTACTTC	CASRRQLSEETQYF
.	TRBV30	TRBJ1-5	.	TGTGCCTGGAGTCAGGCGCAGATTAGCAATCAGCCCCAGCATTTT	CAWSQAQISNQPQHF
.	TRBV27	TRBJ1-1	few	TGTGCCAGCAGTTTAGTCGCAGCGCCATTATCGAACACTGAAGCTTTCTTT	CASSLVAAPLSNTEAFF
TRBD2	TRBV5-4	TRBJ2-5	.	TGTGCCAGCAGCCAACTAGCGGGTGGAGAGACCCAGTACTTC	CASSQLAGGETQYF
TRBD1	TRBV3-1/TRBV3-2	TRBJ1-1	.	TGTGCCACTCGGGGGACAGGGGCTGTCACTGAAGCTTTCTTT	CATRGTGAVTEAFF
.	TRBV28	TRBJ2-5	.	TGTGCCAGCAGTTTGCCTATCCAAGAGACCCAGTACTTC	CASSLPIQETQYF
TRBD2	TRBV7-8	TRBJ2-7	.	TGTGCCAGCAGCCCGGCCGGGACTAGCATCCACGAGCAGTACTTC	CASSPAGTSIHEQYF
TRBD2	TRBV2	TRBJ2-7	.	TGTGCCAGCAGAGCCGGGACTAGCGGATCCTACGAGCAGTACTTC	CASRAGTSGSYEQYF
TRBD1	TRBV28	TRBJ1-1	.	TGTGCCAGCAGTCCCCAGGGGGCGCGAACTGAAGCTTTCTTT	CASSPQGARTEAFF
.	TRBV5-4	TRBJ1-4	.	TGTGCCAGCAGCTTGTCCGGGACTAATGAAAAACTGTTTTTT	CASSLSGTNEKLFF
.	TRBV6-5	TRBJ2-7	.	TGTGCCAGCCGCCAGGGACTCCTCGGCGAGCAGTACTTC	CASRQGLLGEQYF
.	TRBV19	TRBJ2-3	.	TGTGCCACCACCCGGGTTGGAGGCCATAGCACAGATACGCAGTATTTT	CATTRVGGHSTDTQYF
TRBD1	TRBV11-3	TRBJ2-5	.	TGTGCCAGCAGCCTACGACAGGGGGCAGAGACCCAGTACTTC	CASSLRQGAETQYF
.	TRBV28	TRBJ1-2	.	TGTGCCAGCAGTTTAAAAGCAAGCTATGGCTACACCTTC	CASSLKASYGYTF
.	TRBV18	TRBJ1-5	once	TGTGCCAGCTCCCAATTGGACAGTGATCAGCCCCAGCATTTT	CASSQLDSDQPQHF
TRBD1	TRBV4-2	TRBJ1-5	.	TGTGCCAGCAGCCAAGCAAGACAGGGGGATAGCATAACGCCCCAGCATTTT	CASSQARQGDSITPQHF
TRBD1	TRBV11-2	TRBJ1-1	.	TGTGCCAGCAGCTCCGACAGGGCTGAAGCTTTCTTT	CASSSDRAEAFF
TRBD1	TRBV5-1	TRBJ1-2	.	TGCGCCAGCAGCTGGGGACAGCAGGCTGATGGCTACACCTTC	CASSWGQQADGYTF
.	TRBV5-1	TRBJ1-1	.	TGCGCCAGCAGCTCGGACTGGGAGCCGAACACTGAAGCTTTCTTT	CASSSDWEPNTEAFF
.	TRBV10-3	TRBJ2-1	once	TGTGCCATGGGGGGTTCCTACAATGAGCAGTTCTTC	CAMGGSYNEQFF
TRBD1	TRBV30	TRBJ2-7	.	TGTGCCTGGAGCTCGAGACAGGGGGCTATCTACGAGCAGTACTTC	CAWSSRQGAIYEQYF
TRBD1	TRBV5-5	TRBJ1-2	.	TGTGCCAGCAGCCTCATGGAGGGGGCGGGAAACTATGGCTACACCTTC	CASSLMEGAGNYGYTF
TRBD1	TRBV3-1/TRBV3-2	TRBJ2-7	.	TGTGCCAGCAGCACTCGGGACAGGGTTACCTACGAGCAGTACTTC	CASSTRDRVTYEQYF
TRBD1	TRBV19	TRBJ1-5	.	TGTGCCAGTACCCCGACAGGGGGACCTTTTCAGCCCCAGCATTTT	CASTPTGGPFQPQHF
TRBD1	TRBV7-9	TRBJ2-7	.	TGTGCCAGCAGCTCCGGACAGGGTTTTTACGAGCAGTACTTC	CASSSGQGFYEQYF
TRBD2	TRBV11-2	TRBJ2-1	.	TGTGCCAGCAGCCGGGTAGCGGGGTTGAATGAGCAGTTCTTC	CASSRVAGLNEQFF
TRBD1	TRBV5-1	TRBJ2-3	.	TGCGCCAGCAGCCTGGACAGGGTCACAGATACGCAGTATTTT	CASSLDRVTDTQYF
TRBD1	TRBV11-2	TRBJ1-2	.	TGTGCCAGCAGCTTAGGTGGAGCAGGGGGGACTAGGGATGGCTACACCTTC	CASSLGGAGGTRDGYTF
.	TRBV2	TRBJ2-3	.	TGTGCCAGCAGTGAGCCCAACGCGGATACGCAGTATTTT	CASSEPNADTQYF
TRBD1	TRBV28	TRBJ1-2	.	TGTGCCAGCGCGAGACAGGGGGGTGATGGCTACACCTTC	CASARQGGDGYTF
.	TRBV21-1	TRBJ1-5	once	TGTGCCAGCAGCACTACCCGCGTTTTGGCAGGGAAAAGCAATCAGCCCCAGCATTTT	CASSTTRVLAGKSNQPQHF
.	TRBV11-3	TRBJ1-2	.	TGTGCCAGCAGCGACAGCTATGGCTACACCTTC	CASSDSYGYTF
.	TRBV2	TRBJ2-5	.	TGTGCCAGCAGTGACACAGGGGCGGGGTACCAAGAGACCCAGTACTTC	CASSDTGAGYQETQYF
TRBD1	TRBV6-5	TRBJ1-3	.	TGTGCCAGCAGTTACTCGGAAGGGGGCTCCGGAAACACCATATATTTT	CASSYSEGGSGNTIYF
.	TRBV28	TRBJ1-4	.	TGTGCCAGCAGTTTCAGGGGAGCCGCAACTAATGAAAAACTGTTTTTT	CASSFRGAATNEKLFF
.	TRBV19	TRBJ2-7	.	TGTGCCAGTAGCCCCCCGGGGGAGCAAGGGCAGTACTTC	CASSPPGEQGQYF
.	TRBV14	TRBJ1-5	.	TGTGCCAGCAGCCAAGGGGGACTTCACAATCAGCCCCAGCATTTT	CASSQGGLHNQPQHF
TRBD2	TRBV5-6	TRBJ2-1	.	TGTGCCAGCAGCGTGCGGTTAGCGGGAGAACAGTTCTTC	CASSVRLAGEQFF
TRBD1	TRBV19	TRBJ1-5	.	TGTGCCAGTAGCCTACCTCCCGGGACAGGTGATCAGCCCCAGCATTTT	CASSLPPGTGDQPQHF
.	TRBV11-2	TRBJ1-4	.	TGTGCCAGCAGCTTAGGACGGTTTAGGGGGTCTAATGAAAAACTGTTTTTT	CASSLGRFRGSNEKLFF
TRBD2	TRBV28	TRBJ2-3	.	TGTGCCAGCAGTTTCTTAGCGGGGGGGACAGATACGCAGTATTTT	CASSFLAGGTDTQYF
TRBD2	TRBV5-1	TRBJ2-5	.	TGCGCCAGCAGCTTCGGGGGAGGTCTAGCGGGGGCCAGGACCCAGTACTTC	CASSFGGGLAGARTQYF
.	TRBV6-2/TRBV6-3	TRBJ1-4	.	TGTGCCAGCAGTTACGGACGGACTCCTAATGAAAAACTGTTTTTT	CASSYGRTPNEKLFF
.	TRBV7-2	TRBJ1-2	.	TGTGCCAGCAGCTCGCCGCCGGGAGCTAACTATGGCTACACCTTC	CASSSPPGANYGYTF
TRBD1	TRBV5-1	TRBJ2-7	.	TGCGCCAGCACCTTTGGGACAGGGGTTTCCTACGAGCAGTACTTC	CASTFGTGVSYEQYF
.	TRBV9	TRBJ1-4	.	TGTGCCAGCAGCGTAACGCACAGCAATGAAAAACTGTTTTTT	CASSVTHSNEKLFF